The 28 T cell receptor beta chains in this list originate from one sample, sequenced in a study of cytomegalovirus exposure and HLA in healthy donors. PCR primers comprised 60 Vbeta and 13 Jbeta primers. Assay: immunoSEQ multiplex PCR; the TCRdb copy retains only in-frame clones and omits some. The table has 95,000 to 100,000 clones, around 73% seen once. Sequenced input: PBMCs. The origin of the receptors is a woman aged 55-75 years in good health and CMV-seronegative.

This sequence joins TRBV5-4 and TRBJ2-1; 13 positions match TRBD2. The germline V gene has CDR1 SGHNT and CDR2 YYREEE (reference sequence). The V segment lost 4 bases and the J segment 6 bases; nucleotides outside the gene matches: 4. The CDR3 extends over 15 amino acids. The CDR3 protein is CASSMGLAGTNEQFF. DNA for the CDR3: TGTGCCAGCAGCATGGGACTAGCGGGAACCAATGAGCAGTTCTTC.

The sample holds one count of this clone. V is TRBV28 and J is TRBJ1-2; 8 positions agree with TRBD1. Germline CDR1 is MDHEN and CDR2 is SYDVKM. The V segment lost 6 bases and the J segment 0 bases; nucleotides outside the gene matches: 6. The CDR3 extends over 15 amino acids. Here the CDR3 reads CASSGTGGTNYGYTF. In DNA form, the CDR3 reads TGTGCCAGCAGCGGAACAGGGGGGACTAACTATGGCTACACCTTC.

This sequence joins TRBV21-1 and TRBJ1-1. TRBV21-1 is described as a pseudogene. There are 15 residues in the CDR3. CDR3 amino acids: CAIPQRASMNTEAFF. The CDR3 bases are TGTGCCATTCCCCAGCGGGCATCCATGAACACTGAAGCTTTCTTT.

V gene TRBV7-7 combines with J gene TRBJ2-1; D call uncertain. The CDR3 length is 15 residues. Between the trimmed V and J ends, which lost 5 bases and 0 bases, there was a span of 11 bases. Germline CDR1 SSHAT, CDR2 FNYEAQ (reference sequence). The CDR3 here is CASSPDPSSYNEQFF. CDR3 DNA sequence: TGTGCCAGCAGCCCCGATCCCAGCTCCTACAATGAGCAGTTCTTC.

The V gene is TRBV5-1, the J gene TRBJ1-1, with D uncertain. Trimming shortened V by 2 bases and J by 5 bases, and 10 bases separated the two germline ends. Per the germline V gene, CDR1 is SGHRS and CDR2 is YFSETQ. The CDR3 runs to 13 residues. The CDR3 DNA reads TGCGCCAGCAGCTTTGCTCGGGGAACTGAAGCTTTCTTT. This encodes CASSFARGTEAFF.

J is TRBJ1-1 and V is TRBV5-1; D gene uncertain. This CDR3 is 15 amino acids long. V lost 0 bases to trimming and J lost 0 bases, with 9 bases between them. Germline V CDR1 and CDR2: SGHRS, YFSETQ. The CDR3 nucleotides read TGCGCCAGCAGCTTGGGAGAGGCGGTGAACACTGAAGCTTTCTTT. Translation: CASSLGEAVNTEAFF.

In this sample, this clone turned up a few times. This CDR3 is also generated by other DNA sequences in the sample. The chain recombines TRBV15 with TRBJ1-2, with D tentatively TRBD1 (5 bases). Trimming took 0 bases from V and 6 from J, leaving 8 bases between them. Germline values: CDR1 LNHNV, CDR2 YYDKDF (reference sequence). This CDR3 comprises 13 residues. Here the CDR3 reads CATSREEGDGYTF. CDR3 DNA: TGTGCCACCAGCAGAGAAGAAGGGGATGGCTACACCTTC.

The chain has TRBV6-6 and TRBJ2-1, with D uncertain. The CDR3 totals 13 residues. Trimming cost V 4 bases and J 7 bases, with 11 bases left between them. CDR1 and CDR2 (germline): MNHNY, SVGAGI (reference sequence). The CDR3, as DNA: TGTGCCAGCAGTTCCGTGGCTTCTAATGAGCAGTTCTTC. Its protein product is CASSSVASNEQFF.

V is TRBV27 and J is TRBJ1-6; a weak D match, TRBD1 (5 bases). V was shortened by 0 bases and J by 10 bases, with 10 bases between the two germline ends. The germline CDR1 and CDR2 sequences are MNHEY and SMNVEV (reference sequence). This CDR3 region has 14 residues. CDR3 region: CASSLSTGQSPLHF. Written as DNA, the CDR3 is TGTGCCAGCAGTTTATCAACAGGCCAATCACCCCTCCACTTT.

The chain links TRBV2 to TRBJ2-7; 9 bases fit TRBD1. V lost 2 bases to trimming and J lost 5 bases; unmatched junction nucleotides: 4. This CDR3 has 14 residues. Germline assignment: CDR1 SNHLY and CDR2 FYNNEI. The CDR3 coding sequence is TGTGCCAGCAGTGAAATGGACAGGGGCCACGAGCAGTACTTC. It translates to CASSEMDRGHEQYF.

CDR3 loop: CASSSHRDSVEEYEQYF. DNA for the CDR3: TGTGCCAGCAGTTCACACCGGGACTCGGTCGAGGAATACGAGCAGTACTTC. The gene calls are TRBV7-6 and TRBJ2-7; a weak D match, TRBD2 (6 bases). V was trimmed by 6 bases and J by 4 bases, leaving 25 bases between them. Germline values: CDR1 SGHVS, CDR2 FNYEAQ. The CDR3 has 17 residues.

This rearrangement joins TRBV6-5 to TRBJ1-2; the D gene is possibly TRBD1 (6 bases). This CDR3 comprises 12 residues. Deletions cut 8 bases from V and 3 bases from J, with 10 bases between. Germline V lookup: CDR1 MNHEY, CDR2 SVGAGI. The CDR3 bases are TGTGCCAGCCAGGGGCGCGACTATGGCTACACCTTC. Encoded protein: CASQGRDYGYTF.

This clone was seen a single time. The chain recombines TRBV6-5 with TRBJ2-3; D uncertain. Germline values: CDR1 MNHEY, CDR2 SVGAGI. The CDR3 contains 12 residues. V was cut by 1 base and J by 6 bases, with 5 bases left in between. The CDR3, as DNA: TGTGCCAGCAGTTACTACGGGGATACGCAGTATTTT. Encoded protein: CASSYYGDTQYF.

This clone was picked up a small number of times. CDR3 DNA: TGTGCCAGCAGCTTCGGGACAGGGGTTGGGAATGGGGAGCAGTTCTTC. This gives the protein CASSFGTGVGNGEQFF. The V and J genes are TRBV5-6 and TRBJ2-1; TRBD1 aligns across 10 bases. The CDR3 runs to 16 residues. Germline V gives CDR1 SGHDT, CDR2 YYEEEE. The V gene end was trimmed by 2 bases and the J gene end by 10 bases; junction bases not matched to a gene: 12.

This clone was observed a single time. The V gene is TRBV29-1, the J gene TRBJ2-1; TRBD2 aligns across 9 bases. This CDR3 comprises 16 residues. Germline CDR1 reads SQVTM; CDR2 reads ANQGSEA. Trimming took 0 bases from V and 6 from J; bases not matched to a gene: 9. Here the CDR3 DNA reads TGCAGCGTTGAAGATCCTAGAGCGGGAGGCTTCAATGAGCAGTTCTTC. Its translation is CSVEDPRAGGFNEQFF.

CDR3 region: CAWSLGLAGEDTQYF. CDR3 in DNA: TGTGCCTGGAGCCTTGGACTAGCGGGGGAGGATACGCAGTATTTT. The chain recombines TRBV30 with TRBJ2-3, with TRBD2 matching over 13 bases. V shed 3 bases, J shed 6 bases, and the junction held 6 bases outside the gene matches. Per the germline V gene, CDR1 is GTSNPN and CDR2 is SVGIG (reference sequence). CDR3 length: 15 amino acids.

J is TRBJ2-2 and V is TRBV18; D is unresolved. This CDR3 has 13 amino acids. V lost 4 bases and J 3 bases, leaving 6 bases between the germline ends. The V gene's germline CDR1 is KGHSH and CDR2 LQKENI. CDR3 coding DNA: TGTGCCAGCTCACGTCGGGACACCGGGGAGCTGTTTTTT. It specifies CASSRRDTGELFF.

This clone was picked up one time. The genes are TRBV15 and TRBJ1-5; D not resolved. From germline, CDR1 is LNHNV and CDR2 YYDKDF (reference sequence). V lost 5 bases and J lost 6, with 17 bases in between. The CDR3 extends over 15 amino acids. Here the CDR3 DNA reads TGTGCCACCAGCGGAGGCTTCCGGGAGGGTCAGCCCCAGCATTTT. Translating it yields CATSGGFREGQPQHF.

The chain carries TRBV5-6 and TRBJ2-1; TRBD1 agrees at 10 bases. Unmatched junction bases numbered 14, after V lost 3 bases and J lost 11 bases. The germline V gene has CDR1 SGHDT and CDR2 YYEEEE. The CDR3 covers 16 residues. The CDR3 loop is CASSSLGQGVGFQQFF. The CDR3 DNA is TGTGCCAGCAGCTCCCTCGGACAGGGGGTAGGCTTTCAGCAGTTCTTC.

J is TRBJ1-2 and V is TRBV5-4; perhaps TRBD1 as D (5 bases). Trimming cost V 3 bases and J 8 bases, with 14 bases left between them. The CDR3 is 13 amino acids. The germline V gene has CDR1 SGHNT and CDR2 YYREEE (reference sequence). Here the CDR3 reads CASSSAGPRGYTF. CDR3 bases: TGTGCCAGCAGCTCCGCAGGGCCGAGGGGCTACACCTTC.

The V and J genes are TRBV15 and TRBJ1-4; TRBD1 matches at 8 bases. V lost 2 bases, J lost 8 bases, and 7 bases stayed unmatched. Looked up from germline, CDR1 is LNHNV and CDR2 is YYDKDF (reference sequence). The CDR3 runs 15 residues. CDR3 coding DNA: TGTGCCACCAGCAGATCCGGACAGGGAGGGGAAAAACTGTTTTTT. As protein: CATSRSGQGGEKLFF.

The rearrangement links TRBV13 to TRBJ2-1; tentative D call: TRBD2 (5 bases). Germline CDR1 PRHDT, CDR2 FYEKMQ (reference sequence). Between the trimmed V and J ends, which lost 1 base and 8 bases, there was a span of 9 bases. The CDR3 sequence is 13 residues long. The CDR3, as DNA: TGTGCCAGCAGCTTAGAACTAGACGATGAGCAGTTCTTC. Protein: CASSLELDDEQFF.

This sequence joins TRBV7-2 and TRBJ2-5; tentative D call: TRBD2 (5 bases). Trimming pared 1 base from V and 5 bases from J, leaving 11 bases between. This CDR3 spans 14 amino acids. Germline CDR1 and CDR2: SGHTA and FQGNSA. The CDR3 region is CASSLGLAMETQYF. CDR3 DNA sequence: TGTGCCAGCAGCTTAGGGCTAGCCATGGAGACCCAGTACTTC.

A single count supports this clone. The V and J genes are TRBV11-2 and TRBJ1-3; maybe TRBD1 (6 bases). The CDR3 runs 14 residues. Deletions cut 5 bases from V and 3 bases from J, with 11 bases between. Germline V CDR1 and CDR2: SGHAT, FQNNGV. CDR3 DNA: TGTGCCAGCAGCACCACAGGGTATGGAAACACCATATATTTT. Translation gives CASSTTGYGNTIYF.

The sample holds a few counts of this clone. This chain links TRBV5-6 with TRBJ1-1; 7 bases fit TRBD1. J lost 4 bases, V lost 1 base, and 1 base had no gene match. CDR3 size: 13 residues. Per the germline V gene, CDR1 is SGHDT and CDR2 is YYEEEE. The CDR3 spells CASSLPGGTEAFF. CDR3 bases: TGTGCCAGCAGCTTGCCAGGGGGCACTGAAGCTTTCTTT. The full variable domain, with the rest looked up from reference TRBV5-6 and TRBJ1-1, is DAGVTQSPTHLIKTRGQQVTLRCSPKSGHDTVSWYQQALGQGPQFIFQYYEEEERQRGNFPDRFSGHQFPNYSSELNVNALLLGDSALYLCASSLPGGTEAFFGQGTRLTVV.

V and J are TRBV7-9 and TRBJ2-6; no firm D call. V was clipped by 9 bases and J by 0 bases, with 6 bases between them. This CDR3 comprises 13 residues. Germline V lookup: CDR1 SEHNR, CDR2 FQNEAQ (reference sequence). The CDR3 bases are TGTGCCAGTACAGACTCTGGGGCCAACGTCCTGACTTTC. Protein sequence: CASTDSGANVLTF. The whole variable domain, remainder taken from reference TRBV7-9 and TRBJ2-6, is DTGVSQNPRHKITKRGQNVTFRCDPISEHNRLYWYRQTLGQGPEFLTYFQNEAQLEKSRLLSDRFSAERPKGSFSTLEIQRTEQGDSAMYLCASTDSGANVLTFGAGSRLTVL.

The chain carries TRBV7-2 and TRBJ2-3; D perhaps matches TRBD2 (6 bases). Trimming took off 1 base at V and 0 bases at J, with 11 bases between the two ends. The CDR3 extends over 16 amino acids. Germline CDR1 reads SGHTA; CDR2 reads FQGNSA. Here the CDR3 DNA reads TGTGCCAGCAGCTTAGGGAATAGCGGTAGCACAGATACGCAGTATTTT. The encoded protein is CASSLGNSGSTDTQYF.

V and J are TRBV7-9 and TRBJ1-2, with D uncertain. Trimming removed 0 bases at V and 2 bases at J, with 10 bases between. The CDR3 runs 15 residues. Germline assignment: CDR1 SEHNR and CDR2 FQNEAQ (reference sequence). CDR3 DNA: TGTGCCAGCAGCTTAGCACCGATCGGGAACTATGGCTACACCTTC. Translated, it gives CASSLAPIGNYGYTF.